The next 24 T cell receptor beta chains were all read from a single sample in a study of blood T cell repertoires in COVID-19. Here immunoSEQ multiplex PCR was the method, and the copy in TCRdb shows in-frame clones only, minus some. The sample holds about 350,000 clones; 75% to 90% are singletons and the top ten take nearly 6.5%. The sample consisted of peripheral blood. Source of these receptors: a woman between 45 and 65 years old with COVID-19, enrolled during active disease.

This clone was detected once. This chain connects TRBV18 to TRBJ2-1; TRBD2 agrees at 11 bases. This CDR3 region has 16 residues. Germline values: CDR1 KGHSH, CDR2 LQKENI. The V and J ends lost 0 bases and 8 bases, in that order; junction bases with no gene match: 6. CDR3 sequence (DNA): TGTGCCAGCTCACCACCTGGTAGCGGGAGGGTCTATGAGCAGTTCTTC. This encodes CASSPPGSGRVYEQFF.

The chain joins TRBV7-8 to TRBJ1-6; TRBD1 matches at 9 bases. V lost 3 bases and J lost 10; bases outside the gene matches: 4. CDR1 SGHVS and CDR2 FQNEAQ come from the germline V gene. CDR3 length: 14 residues. The CDR3 here is CASSFLTGGSPLHF. CDR3 coding DNA: TGTGCCAGCAGCTTCCTGACAGGGGGATCACCCCTCCACTTT.

V usage is TRBV7-2 and J usage is TRBJ2-3; TRBD2 agrees at 10 bases. The germline gives CDR1 SGHTA, CDR2 FQGNSA. The CDR3 consists of 15 residues. Trimming removed 6 bases from V and 6 bases from J; junction bases left unmatched: 9. CDR3 coding DNA: TGTGCCAGCAGTCTAGCGGGGGCAGGGATGGATACGCAGTATTTT. Amino acids: CASSLAGAGMDTQYF. The whole variable domain, remainder taken from reference TRBV7-2 and TRBJ2-3, is GAGVSQSPSNKVTEKGKDVELRCDPISGHTALYWYRQSLGQGLEFLIYFQGNSAPDKSGLPSDRFSAERTGGSVSTLTIQRTQQEDSAVYLCASSLAGAGMDTQYFGPGTRLTVL.

V usage is TRBV19 and J usage is TRBJ1-1; no clear D. The V gene's germline CDR1 is LNHDA and CDR2 SQIVND (reference sequence). Trimming pared 7 bases from V and 3 bases from J, leaving 18 bases between. The length of the CDR3 is 15 residues. CDR3 sequence (DNA): TGTGCCAGTATCCCCCCGGAGGGATTCGACACTGAAGCTTTCTTT. Its translation is CASIPPEGFDTEAFF.

This clone was seen a single time. The V and J genes are TRBV11-2 and TRBJ2-2; perhaps TRBD1 as D (6 bases). V was shortened by 3 bases and J by 1 base, with 18 bases between the two germline ends. The CDR3 is 18 amino acids. Germline V gene data show CDR1 as SGHAT and CDR2 as FQNNGV. This chain's CDR3 is CASSFATGLLLNTGELFF. The CDR3 DNA sequence: TGTGCCAGCAGCTTTGCCACAGGGTTACTATTGAACACCGGGGAGCTGTTTTTT.

J is TRBJ1-3 and V is TRBV11-2; tentatively, D is TRBD1 (5 bases). The CDR3 runs 13 residues. CDR1 is SGHAT and CDR2 is FQNNGV in the germline V gene. V was pared by 8 bases and J by 4 bases, with 12 bases between. CDR3 protein: CASGTGLGNTIYF. CDR3 bases: TGTGCCAGCGGCACAGGTCTGGGAAACACCATATATTTT.

The chain has TRBV6-2 or TRBV6-3 and TRBJ1-5; D is unresolved. Trimming removed 2 bases at V and 3 bases at J, with 17 bases between. Germline CDR1 and CDR2: MNHEY and SVGEGT. The CDR3 has 17 residues. The CDR3 DNA reads TGTGCCAGCAGTTACCTGTCCTGGTACAGCCTCAATCAGCCCCAGCATTTT. It encodes CASSYLSWYSLNQPQHF.

The rearrangement joins TRBV6-5 to TRBJ2-3, with 10 bases aligning to TRBD2. The CDR3 is 15 amino acids. The germline V gene encodes CDR1 MNHEY and CDR2 SVGAGI. Unmatched junction bases numbered 5, after V lost 6 bases and J lost 2 bases. The CDR3 DNA reads TGTGCCAGCAGGATAGCGGGAGGACCCACAGATACGCAGTATTTT. Translating gives CASRIAGGPTDTQYF.

V usage is TRBV5-1 and J usage is TRBJ2-7; TRBD1 matches 11 bases. The CDR3 loop spans 14 amino acids. The germline V gene has CDR1 SGHRS and CDR2 YFSETQ. Trimming at V came to 4 bases and at J to 6 bases, leaving 6 bases not matched to a gene. This chain's CDR3 is CASSAGQGAGEQYF. The CDR3 region has the DNA TGCGCCAGCAGCGCCGGACAGGGGGCCGGCGAGCAGTACTTC.

This clone was seen more than once but under ten times. The chain recombines TRBV6-5 with TRBJ2-7; 8 positions agree with TRBD1. Trimming took 2 bases from V and 3 from J; bases not matched to a gene: 9. The germline gives CDR1 MNHEY, CDR2 SVGAGI. The CDR3 is made up of 16 amino acids. The CDR3 here is CASSYLGGQGIYEQYF. The CDR3 bases are TGTGCCAGCAGTTACCTAGGAGGACAGGGTATCTACGAGCAGTACTTC.

V is TRBV29-1 and J is TRBJ1-1; TRBD1 is a possible D gene (5 bases). The CDR3 is 14 residues long. The germline gives CDR1 SQVTM, CDR2 ANQGSEA. The V and J ends lost 7 bases and 2 bases respectively, with 17 bases between them. The CDR3 DNA sequence: TGCAGCGCCCAACCAGATCAGGGCAACACTGAAGCTTTCTTT. This translates into CSAQPDQGNTEAFF. Filled out from reference TRBV29-1 and TRBJ1-1, the complete variable domain reads SAVISQKPSRDICQRGTSLTIQCQVDSQVTMMFWYRQQPGQSLTLIATANQGSEATYESGFVIDKFPISRPNLTFSTLTVSNMSPEDSSIYLCSAQPDQGNTEAFFGQGTRLTVV.

This sequence joins TRBV9 and TRBJ2-1; D perhaps matches TRBD2 (6 bases). V was trimmed by 0 bases and J by 6 bases, leaving 10 bases between them. This CDR3 is built from 14 residues. CDR1 is SGDLS and CDR2 is YYNGEE in the germline V gene. In DNA, the CDR3 is TGTGCCAGCAGCGTAGAGGGACTTTTCAATGAGCAGTTCTTC. It encodes CASSVEGLFNEQFF.

The rearrangement joins TRBV21-1 to TRBJ2-7; the D call in the table, TRBD2, was not verified against the DNA. TRBV21-1 is termed a pseudogene. This CDR3 region has 17 residues. The CDR3 protein is CASSPGLAGGWMYEQYF. CDR3 bases: TGTGCCAGCAGCCCGGGACTAGCGGGAGGGTGGATGTACGAGCAGTACTTC.

V gene TRBV4-1 combines with J gene TRBJ1-6; no reliable D call. The CDR3 contains 17 residues. The V end lost 0 bases, the J end lost 3 bases, and 12 bases lay between the germline ends. Germline CDR1 reads MGHRA; CDR2 reads YSYEKL. The CDR3 region is CASSQDTAYIYNSPLHF. CDR3 in DNA: TGCGCCAGCAGCCAAGATACCGCTTACATCTATAATTCACCCCTCCACTTT.

V and J are TRBV19 and TRBJ1-1, with 9 bases fitting TRBD1. In germline, CDR1 is LNHDA, CDR2 SQIVND (reference sequence). J was trimmed by 11 bases and V by 5 bases; bases with no gene match: 9. This CDR3 is built from 13 residues. CDR3 coding DNA: TGTGCCAGTAGTCTGGGACAGGGAGGATTTGCTTTCTTT. It codes for CASSLGQGGFAFF.

This clone was counted only a few times. The rearrangement joins TRBV7-2 to TRBJ2-1; 9 bases agree with TRBD2. The V and J ends lost 4 bases and 10 bases, in that order; junction bases with no gene match: 11. The CDR3 covers 15 residues. The germline V gene encodes CDR1 SGHTA and CDR2 FQGNSA. CDR3 DNA: TGTGCCAGCAGCTGGGGACTAGCAAAACGGGGGGAGCAGTTCTTC. Its protein is CASSWGLAKRGEQFF.

Concerning this clone itself: The junction departs from germline at one end; a sequencing error may be responsible. The chain recombines TRBV4-1 with TRBJ2-1, with 10 bases lining up with TRBD2. The CDR3 is 19 residues long. Germline loops: CDR1 MGHRA, CDR2 YSYEKL. CDR3 coding DNA: TGCGCCAGCACCCAACGGGAATTTAGTCCTAGCGGGAGTTTGAATGAGCAGTTCTTC. Translated: CASTQREFSPSGSLNEQFF.

The chain combines TRBV11-2 with TRBJ1-2; D possibly corresponds to TRBD1 (6 bases). Trimming left V 5 bases short and J 1 base short, with 11 bases between. The CDR3 is made up of 14 amino acids. From germline, CDR1 is SGHAT and CDR2 FQNNGV. The CDR3 region is CASSPRTDNYGYTF. As DNA, the CDR3 is TGTGCCAGCAGCCCCCGGACAGATAACTATGGCTACACCTTC.

This clone has just one count. The genes are TRBV29-1 and TRBJ2-1, with 8 bases identical to TRBD1. This CDR3 is 15 amino acids long. Trimming removed 7 bases from V and 0 bases from J; junction bases left unmatched: 8. CDR1 SQVTM and CDR2 ANQGSEA come from the germline V gene. The CDR3 sequence: CSADLQGGSYNEQFF. The CDR3 DNA reads as TGCAGCGCGGACCTACAGGGGGGCTCCTACAATGAGCAGTTCTTC.

V and J are TRBV18 and TRBJ1-1; D is unresolved. The CDR3 consists of 16 residues. Trimming stripped 3 bases from V and 5 bases from J, with 19 bases between. Germline V gene lookup returns CDR1 KGHSH and CDR2 LQKENI. The CDR3 sequence is CASSPLERGRRTEAFF. The CDR3 DNA is TGTGCCAGCTCACCGCTTGAACGCGGGCGAAGGACTGAAGCTTTCTTT.

The chain couples TRBV7-2 to TRBJ1-5, with D perhaps matching TRBD1 (5 bases). The length of the CDR3 is 15 residues. V was clipped by 1 base and J by 0 bases, with 7 bases between them. Germline CDR1 is SGHTA and CDR2 is FQGNSA. The CDR3: CASSLGQPSNQPQHF. CDR3 sequence (DNA): TGTGCCAGCAGCTTAGGACAGCCTAGCAATCAGCCCCAGCATTTT.

This chain links TRBV11-2 with TRBJ2-7; D unresolved. V was shortened by 5 bases and J by 2 bases, with 7 bases between the two germline ends. Germline CDR1 reads SGHAT; CDR2 reads FQNNGV. CDR3 length: 12 residues. The CDR3 DNA follows: TGTGCCAGCAGCCCATCTACCTACGAGCAGTACTTC. Its protein product is CASSPSTYEQYF.

Notes on this clone: The junction and the germline gene differ at one end; a read error may be behind it. The chain recombines TRBV7-6 with TRBJ2-1; weak D call: TRBD2 (6 bases). Germline CDR1 SGHVS, CDR2 FNYEAQ. The CDR3 length is 15 residues. CDR3 protein: CASSLATSSYNEQFF. The CDR3 nucleotides are TGTGCCAGCAGCCTAGCGACTAGCTCCTACAATGAGCAGTTCTTC.

The rearrangement links TRBV7-3 to TRBJ2-6; possible D gene TRBD1, 6 bases. CDR1 is SGHTA, CDR2 FQGTGA, per germline. The CDR3 has 18 residues. The V end was cut by 5 bases, the J end by 0 bases, with 17 bases between. DNA for the CDR3: TGTGCCAGCAGCACCGGACAGTTGGTATACTCTGGGGCCAACGTCCTGACTTTC. Translated, it gives CASSTGQLVYSGANVLTF. Supplemented by reference TRBV7-3 and TRBJ2-6, the full variable domain reads GAGVSQTPSNKVTEKGKYVELRCDPISGHTALYWYRQSLGQGPEFLIYFQGTGAADDSGLPNDRFFAVRPEGSVSTLKIQRTERGDSAVYLCASSTGQLVYSGANVLTFGAGSRLTVL.